What follows describes a single T cell receptor (beta chain). Combining a sample-barcoded 5' primer with a J-beta primer mix, a second PCR ran for roughly 6 to 12 cycles. Every single cDNA molecule received a tag from a template-switch adaptor with 12 random nucleotides. One entry per CDR3 protein results from TCRdb running MiXCR on the 5' RACE reads. The sample lists under 2,000,000 distinct CDR3 sequences; around 50% were seen once. The CDR3 is 15 amino acids. V was cut by 3 bases and J by 13 bases, with 22 bases left in between. Germline loops: CDR1 KGHSH, CDR2 LQKENI. This record comes from a study of blood T cells in healthy people across ages. Drawing of peripheral blood yielded roughly 9.3 milliliters from each donor.

The clonotype comes from a woman aged 40 to 50 in good health. The V gene is TRBV18, the J gene TRBJ2-1; D gene unclear. Sequencing was done on a sample of blood. The CDR3: CASSPVARFQETQFF. CDR3 DNA: TGTGCCAGCTCACCGGTCGCCAGGTTCCAAGAGACCCAGTTCTTC.